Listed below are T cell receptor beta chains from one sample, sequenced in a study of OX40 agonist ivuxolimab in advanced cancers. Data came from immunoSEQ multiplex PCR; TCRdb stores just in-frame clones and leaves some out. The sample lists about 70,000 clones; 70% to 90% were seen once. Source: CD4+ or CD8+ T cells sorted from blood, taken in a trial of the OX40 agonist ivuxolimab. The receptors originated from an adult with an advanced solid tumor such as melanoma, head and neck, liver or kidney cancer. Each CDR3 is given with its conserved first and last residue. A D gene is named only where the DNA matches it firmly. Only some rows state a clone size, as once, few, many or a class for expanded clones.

CDR3 protein: CASSLAGTGWNEQFF
CDR3 DNA: TGCGCCAGCAGCTTGGCAGGGACGGGGTGGAATGAGCAGTTCTTC
V gene: TRBV5-1
J gene: TRBJ2-1
clone size: once
D gene: .

CDR3 protein: CASRINRGLTDTQYF
CDR3 DNA: TGTGCCAGCAGAATAAACAGGGGGCTCACAGATACGCAGTATTTT
V gene: TRBV6-5
J gene: TRBJ2-3
clone size: .
D gene: TRBD1

CDR3 protein: CAWGITGLGELFF
CDR3 DNA: TGTGCCTGGGGCATCACAGGGCTCGGGGAGCTGTTTTTT
V gene: TRBV30
J gene: TRBJ2-2
clone size: .
D gene: .

CDR3 protein: CASSPNDREGQFF
CDR3 DNA: TGTGCTAGCAGCCCTAATGACAGGGAGGGGCAGTTCTTC
V gene: TRBV7-7
J gene: TRBJ2-1
clone size: .
D gene: .

CDR3 protein: CASSLFNLLGTSSYEQYF
CDR3 DNA: TGTGCCAGCAGTTTATTCAACCTCCTCGGGACGAGCTCCTACGAGCAGTACTTC
V gene: TRBV28
J gene: TRBJ2-7
clone size: .
D gene: .

CDR3 protein: CATSRLQGNQPQHF
CDR3 DNA: TGTGCCACCAGCAGACTACAGGGGAATCAGCCCCAGCATTTT
V gene: TRBV15
J gene: TRBJ1-5
clone size: .
D gene: TRBD1

CDR3 protein: CASSYKSVYQETQYF
CDR3 DNA: TGTGCCAGCAGCTACAAGTCGGTGTACCAAGAGACCCAGTACTTC
V gene: TRBV14
J gene: TRBJ2-5
clone size: .
D gene: .

CDR3 protein: CASSQDHQGTNEKLFF
CDR3 DNA: TGCGCCAGCAGCCAAGATCACCAGGGTACCAATGAAAAACTGTTTTTT
V gene: TRBV4-1
J gene: TRBJ1-4
clone size: once
D gene: .

CDR3 protein: CASSYRTVYSNQPQHF
CDR3 DNA: TGTGCCAGCAGTTACCGGACAGTTTATAGCAATCAGCCCCAGCATTTT
V gene: TRBV6-6
J gene: TRBJ1-5
clone size: .
D gene: .

CDR3 protein: CASSLGVNTEAFF
CDR3 DNA: TGCGCCAGCAGCTTGGGAGTGAACACTGAAGCTTTCTTT
V gene: TRBV5-1
J gene: TRBJ1-1
clone size: .
D gene: .

CDR3 protein: CASSLLGNTEAFF
CDR3 DNA: TGTGCCAGCAGCTTGTTAGGGAACACTGAAGCTTTCTTT
V gene: TRBV5-5
J gene: TRBJ1-1
clone size: .
D gene: .

CDR3 protein: CASSSTGGYEQYF
CDR3 DNA: TGCGCCAGCAGCTCGACGGGGGGATACGAGCAGTACTTC
V gene: TRBV4-1
J gene: TRBJ2-7
clone size: .
D gene: TRBD2

CDR3 protein: CATSRDMGGRGNQPQHF
CDR3 DNA: TGTGCCACCAGCAGAGATATGGGGGGCCGGGGCAATCAGCCCCAGCATTTT
V gene: TRBV15
J gene: TRBJ1-5
clone size: once
D gene: .

CDR3 protein: CASSLVGSLTGELFF
CDR3 DNA: TGTGCCAGCAGCTTAGTTGGTTCTCTCACCGGGGAGCTGTTTTTT
V gene: TRBV7-9
J gene: TRBJ2-2
clone size: few
D gene: .

CDR3 protein: CASSPSGQRGTEAFF
CDR3 DNA: TGTGCCAGCAGCCCCTCCGGACAGCGTGGGACTGAAGCTTTCTTT
V gene: TRBV7-9
J gene: TRBJ1-1
clone size: .
D gene: .